This TCR beta chain was observed in a study of OX40 agonist ivuxolimab in advanced cancers. About the full investigation: Ivuxolimab was an agonistic, fully human IgG2 monoclonal antibody directed against OX40 (CD134), a costimulatory receptor. Three dose-escalation patients achieved partial responses, one with hepatocellular carcinoma and two with cutaneous melanoma. The dose-escalation cohort was over 70% male with a mean age of around 62 years, ranging from roughly 20 to 80. Of the approximately 50 dose-escalation patients, hepatocellular carcinoma was present in roughly 19, melanoma in some 15, renal cell carcinoma in 9 and head and neck cancer in 9. The monotherapy dose-escalation portion (N ≈ 52 patients) of the phase I ivuxolimab trial is reported in the paper. The point of sequencing TCRbeta in the periphery was to test whether ivuxolimab changed TCR sequence diversity and drove clonal T-cell expansion. Prior anti-PD-1, anti-PD-L1 or anti-CTLA-4 therapy was permitted, and checkpoint inhibitors had been received by 40% to 50% of dose-escalation patients. Intravenous ivuxolimab was administered to patients every 2 weeks at six dose levels: 0.01, 0.1, 0.3, 1.5, 3 and 10 mg/kg. What the research found in general, with its limitations: Which antigens the clonally expanded peripheral T cells were specific for was not determined. Low levels of normalized T-cell clonal expansion were also seen in some patients who did not respond. In the 0.1-3.0 mg/kg groups, partial responders were among the patients with the lowest normalized peripheral clonal expansion, particularly in CD8+ T cells. On average, CD8+ T cells showed more expanded clones than CD4+ T cells after ivuxolimab. Clonal expansion of both CD4+ and CD8+ blood T cells was observed from baseline to week 6 at doses 0.1 to 3.0 mg/kg.

Via the germline V gene, CDR1 is MGHDK and CDR2 SYGVNS. Deletion took 4 bases off V and 4 bases off J, with a span of 13 bases between the germline ends. Reading from cysteine to phenylalanine, the CDR3 counts 15 amino acids. Here the CDR3 DNA is all that survives: 45 bases in frame from base 1. For sequencing of the TCRbeta CDR3 region, genomic DNA was extracted from the sorted cells. The immunoSEQ Assay was used for sequencing of TCRbeta CDR3 regions. Held by TCRdb, this immuneACCESS table contains in-frame sequences only and omits some clones. Under half of the omission traces to an unresolved V gene where checked; the cause of the rest is unknown. This sample is represented by tens of thousands of clones; around 94% of them were singletons. The ten largest clonotypes hold 20% of the sample. Of note for this clone: There is no known antigen for this receptor. No much larger clone is present one base from it, and per-base qualities are unavailable.

The trial excluded patients who had a history of autoimmune disease or who were on systemic immunosuppression. In every dose cohort, peripheral blood was drawn for TCR sequencing at baseline, cycle 4 day 1, and cycle 7 day 1. The samples were taken from a phase I, first-in-human, multicenter, open-label dose-escalation trial of ivuxolimab. The trial enrolled adults with locally advanced or metastatic head and neck squamous cell, hepatocellular, melanoma or renal cell carcinoma. Before TCR sequencing, CD4+ and CD8+ T cells were separately sorted from peripheral blood. This receptor was identified in an adult with an advanced solid tumor such as melanoma, head and neck, liver or kidney cancer. The chain is encoded by TRBV25-1 joined to TRBJ2-2; tentative D gene TRBD1, with 6 bases matching. Source: CD4+ or CD8+ T cells sorted from blood, taken in a trial of the OX40 agonist ivuxolimab. The nucleotides are TGTGCCAGCAGTGCGAGACAGGCTATCACCGGGGAGCTGTTTTTT. This encodes CASSARQAITGELFF.